Shown below are 21 T cell receptor beta chains from a single sample sequenced in a study of blood T cells in healthy people across ages. The use of a sample-barcoded 5' primer and a J-beta primer mix characterized a second PCR of roughly 6 to 11 cycles. Via MiXCR, TCRdb re-called the 5' RACE reads, giving one row per CDR3 protein. This table holds over 1,300,000 distinct CDR3 sequences, roughly 59% found once. Specimen: blood. These receptors came from a man between 18 and 29 years old in good health.

The chain recombines TRBV20-1 with TRBJ2-1, with 10 bases fitting TRBD2. Trimming cost V 4 bases and J 3 bases; bases outside gene matches: 6. Germline CDR1 reads DFQATT; CDR2 reads SNEGSKA (reference sequence). This CDR3 comprises 15 residues. In nucleotides, the CDR3 is TGCAGTGCTATCCCCGGGACTAGCGACTACAATGAGCAGTTCTTC. This gives the protein CSAIPGTSDYNEQFF.

The V and J genes are TRBV9 and TRBJ2-1; a possible D gene is TRBD2 (5 bases). The CDR3 contains 14 residues. V was pared by 2 bases and J by 4 bases, with 10 bases between. CDR1 and CDR2 (germline): SGDLS, YYNGEE. The CDR3 DNA reads as TGTGCCAGCAGCGTGCCCGGGGTATACAATGAGCAGTTCTTC. Its translation: CASSVPGVYNEQFF.

This clonotype occurred a few times. The chain is built from TRBV21-1 and TRBJ1-2. TRBV21-1 is a recognized pseudogene. This CDR3 is 12 amino acids long. The DNA for the CDR3 is TGTGCCAGCCGTAGAGCTAACTATGGCTACACCTTC. The encoded protein is CASRRANYGYTF.

V and J are TRBV7-2 and TRBJ2-7; TRBD2 matches 7 bases. Germline V gene sequence: CDR1 SGHTA, CDR2 FQGNSA. The CDR3 sequence is 14 residues long. The trim removed 5 bases at V and 4 bases at J, leaving 8 bases unmatched. The CDR3 DNA follows: TGTGCCAGCAGCGGAGCTAGCGGTTGGTACGAGCAGTACTTC. Amino acids: CASSGASGWYEQYF.

The V gene is TRBV29-1, the J gene TRBJ2-1, with D perhaps TRBD1 (8 bases). The germline V and J ends were trimmed by 4 bases and 5 bases, with 21 bases remaining between them. The CDR3 consists of 16 residues. Germline assignment: CDR1 SQVTM and CDR2 ANQGSEA. The CDR3 loop reads CSVVRGQAGRDNEQFF. The CDR3 coding sequence is TGCAGCGTTGTCCGGGGACAGGCAGGGAGGGACAATGAGCAGTTCTTC.

J is TRBJ2-2 and V is TRBV20-1; D gene uncertain. This CDR3 has 13 residues. The V end lost 6 bases, the J end lost 5 bases, and 13 bases lay between the germline ends. The V gene's germline CDR1 is DFQATT and CDR2 SNEGSKA (reference sequence). This chain's CDR3 is CSARTDGTGELFF. The CDR3 DNA reads as TGCAGTGCGCGCACTGACGGAACCGGGGAGCTGTTTTTT.

Ten or more counts support this clonotype. J is TRBJ2-7 and V is TRBV12-3 or TRBV12-4; D is undetermined. V was shortened by 1 base and J by 3 bases, with 7 bases between the two germline ends. CDR3 length: 13 amino acids. CDR3 in amino acids: CASSLGQLYEQYF. In DNA, the CDR3 is TGTGCCAGCAGTTTAGGTCAGCTCTACGAGCAGTACTTC.

The chain recombines TRBV27 with TRBJ2-5; 11 bases match TRBD1. After removal of 5 bases from V and 4 bases from J, the junction contained 6 bases not matched to a gene. Germline lookup yields CDR1 MNHEY and CDR2 SMNVEV (reference sequence). The CDR3 is made up of 15 amino acids. The CDR3 protein is CASSPWTGGVETQYF. The CDR3 bases are TGTGCCAGCAGTCCATGGACAGGGGGCGTAGAGACCCAGTACTTC.

The chain joins TRBV7-9 to TRBJ2-1; TRBD2 matches at 8 bases. Germline V gene data show CDR1 as SEHNR and CDR2 as FQNEAQ (reference sequence). CDR3 length: 14 residues. With 6 bases clipped from V and 5 bases from J, the junction kept 6 bases outside the gene matches. This chain's CDR3 is CASRVPGLDNEQFF. The CDR3 bases are TGTGCCAGCAGAGTACCGGGACTAGACAATGAGCAGTTCTTC.

This rearrangement joins TRBV5-1 to TRBJ2-1, with 8 bases matching TRBD1. The DNA end favors TRBJ2-7, so the J call may be wrong. The germline CDR1 and CDR2 sequences are SGHRS and YFSETQ. This CDR3 spans 16 amino acids. CDR3 amino acids: CASKPTGQVLRDEQYF. The CDR3 nucleotides are TGCGCCAGCAAGCCAACGGGACAGGTTTTAAGGGACGAGCAGTACTTC.

The V gene is TRBV20-1, the J gene TRBJ2-7; D not resolved. The CDR3 has 16 amino acids. Looked up from germline, CDR1 is DFQATT and CDR2 is SNEGSKA (reference sequence). V was trimmed by 1 base and J by 4 bases, leaving 20 bases between them. CDR3 amino acids: CSARAIEWTAGYEQYF. The CDR3 DNA is TGCAGTGCTAGAGCAATCGAGTGGACCGCTGGGTACGAGCAGTACTTC.

The chain employs TRBV20-1 and TRBJ2-7; 13 bases align to TRBD2. V was pared by 2 bases and J by 9 bases, with 13 bases of the junction left unmatched. The CDR3 is 16 residues long. Germline values: CDR1 DFQATT, CDR2 SNEGSKA (reference sequence). The CDR3 here is CSARRGAGLAGTGQYF. The CDR3 bases are TGCAGTGCTAGAAGGGGGGCGGGACTAGCGGGGACGGGGCAGTACTTC.

The chain links TRBV27 to TRBJ2-1, with a possible D match to TRBD2 (6 bases). The length of the CDR3 is 13 residues. The V end was cut by 7 bases, the J end by 1 base, with 8 bases between. Looked up from germline, CDR1 is MNHEY and CDR2 is SMNVEV (reference sequence). The CDR3 spells CASKGTSYNEQFF. The CDR3 nucleotides are TGTGCCAGCAAAGGGACTTCCTACAATGAGCAGTTCTTC.

The chain is built from TRBV6-5 and TRBJ2-1; tentatively, D is TRBD1 (6 bases). Trimming left V 6 bases short and J 10 bases short, with 13 bases between. There are 12 residues in the CDR3. CDR1 MNHEY and CDR2 SVGAGI come from the germline V gene. CDR3 sequence (DNA): TGTGCCAGCAGGACCCACAGGGACGAGCAGTTCTTC. It yields the protein CASRTHRDEQFF.

The chain carries TRBV7-9 and TRBJ1-1; D remains unclear. Germline values: CDR1 SEHNR, CDR2 FQNEAQ (reference sequence). The CDR3 consists of 16 residues. Trimming removed 11 bases from V and 0 bases from J, with 22 bases in between. CDR3 region: CAGAMHGRTMNTEAFF. CDR3 bases: TGTGCCGGCGCAATGCACGGACGGACCATGAACACTGAAGCTTTCTTT.

The rearrangement joins TRBV4-1 to TRBJ2-7; no clear D gene. CDR1 is MGHRA, CDR2 YSYEKL, per germline. V lost 3 bases and J 7 bases, leaving 7 bases between the germline ends. CDR3 length: 11 residues. CDR3 in amino acids: CASSQQEEQYF. The CDR3 coding sequence is TGCGCCAGCAGCCAGCAGGAGGAGCAGTACTTC.

Here the CDR3 DNA reads TGTGCCAGCGCCGCGTTGCGAGCGGAAAGCACAGATACGCAGTATTTT. Protein sequence: CASAALRAESTDTQYF. The chain has TRBV6-6 and TRBJ2-3, with D maybe TRBD2 (5 bases). V was clipped by 8 bases and J by 0 bases, with 18 bases between them. CDR3 length: 16 residues. Germline lookup yields CDR1 MNHNY and CDR2 SVGAGI (reference sequence).

The V gene is TRBV27, the J gene TRBJ1-1, with D tentatively TRBD1 (6 bases). The germline gives CDR1 MNHEY, CDR2 SMNVEV (reference sequence). V lost 2 bases to trimming and J lost 5 bases, with 9 bases between them. This CDR3 is built from 13 residues. The CDR3 loop is CASSLIGQTEAFF. CDR3 sequence (DNA): TGTGCCAGCAGTTTAATCGGACAGACTGAAGCTTTCTTT.

The chain carries TRBV20-1 and TRBJ2-7, with TRBD2 identical over 7 bases. The CDR3 extends over 14 amino acids. Germline trimming cut 6 bases from V and 2 bases from J; bases unmatched to any gene: 10. Germline loops: CDR1 DFQATT, CDR2 SNEGSKA (reference sequence). In DNA, the CDR3 is TGCAGTGCCCTGAGCGGGATATACACCTACGAGCAGTACTTC. Residues: CSALSGIYTYEQYF.

CDR3 sequence: CASRDLSYNEQFF. CDR3 nucleotides: TGCGCCAGCAGGGACCTTTCCTACAATGAGCAGTTCTTC. The chain carries TRBV5-1 and TRBJ2-1; D gene unclear. Trimming took off 5 bases at V and 1 base at J, with 7 bases between the two ends. Germline values: CDR1 SGHRS, CDR2 YFSETQ. The CDR3 loop spans 13 amino acids.

The rearrangement uses TRBV12-3 or TRBV12-4 and TRBJ1-1, with D possibly TRBD1 on 6 matching bases. V lost 7 bases to trimming and J lost 2 bases, with 20 bases between them. The CDR3 has 16 amino acids. The CDR3 spells CASTLPPQGLNTEAFF. The CDR3 DNA is TGTGCCAGCACCCTTCCTCCCCAGGGGTTAAACACTGAAGCTTTCTTT.